This TCR beta chain was obtained from a study of blood T cells in healthy people across ages. General study findings and limits: Diversity figures based on one million T cells were deemed too low. What prevented conclusive comparison of naive and antigen-experienced cells was that PBMCs were unsorted.

Germline V gene lookup returns CDR1 ENHRY and CDR2 SYGVKD. This CDR3 comprises 16 residues. The junction had 6 bases not matched to a gene; V was cut back by 0 bases and J by 5 bases. Details on this clonotype: Its antigen is still unknown.

A sample-barcoded 5' primer and a J-beta primer mix were used in a second PCR of about 7 to 12 cycles. Template switching added a 12-random-nucleotide identifier to every cDNA molecule. MiXCR was run by TCRdb on the 5' RACE reads, yielding one entry per CDR3 protein. The sample records around 1,100,000 distinct CDR3 sequences, more than 30% being singletons. This receptor was obtained from a man younger than 35 in good health. Specimen: blood. The gene calls are TRBV10-3 and TRBJ1-5; the match to TRBD1 covers 8 bases. As DNA, the CDR3 is TGTGCCATCAGTGAGTCGTGGACAGGGTATGATCAGCCCCAGCATTTT. This codes for CAISESWTGYDQPQHF.